What follows are 15 T cell receptor beta chains derived from one specimen sequenced in a study of human T cells and chemical hapten exposure. From whole blood left unfractionated, total RNA was extracted. TCRdb redid the calling of the 5' RACE reads with MiXCR, one entry per CDR3 protein. The data show under 100,000 distinct CDR3 sequences, approximately 15% seen once. These receptors all come from a female donor in good health.

This clonotype was counted a few times. DNA of the CDR3: TGTGCCAGTAGTATAACCTTGACGGAGGCGAGGGAGCAGTTCTTC. It translates to CASSITLTEAREQFF. The rearrangement links TRBV19 to TRBJ2-1, with a weak D call TRBD2 (5 bases). Trimming left V 2 bases short and J 10 bases short, with 18 bases between. The CDR3 runs 15 residues. In germline, CDR1 is LNHDA, CDR2 SQIVND (reference sequence).

This clonotype was recorded many times. The chain uses TRBV10-3 and TRBJ1-1; a possible D gene is TRBD1 (6 bases). CDR1 is ENHRY and CDR2 is SYGVKD in the germline V gene. Trimming shortened V by 5 bases and J by 1 base, and 17 bases separated the two germline ends. The CDR3 spans 16 residues. This chain's CDR3 is CAISQPKGGANTEAFF. The CDR3 nucleotides read TGTGCCATCAGTCAGCCGAAGGGGGGGGCGAACACTGAAGCTTTCTTT.

In this sample, this clonotype turned up once. The V gene is TRBV30, the J gene TRBJ2-1; D possibly corresponds to TRBD1 (5 bases). V dropped 3 bases and J dropped 3 bases, with 18 bases sitting between them. Per the germline V gene, CDR1 is GTSNPN and CDR2 is SVGIG (reference sequence). The CDR3 runs to 16 residues. The CDR3 DNA reads TGTGCCTGGAGCGTTAGGACACATACTAACTACAATGAGCAGTTCTTC. Translation gives CAWSVRTHTNYNEQFF.

Many counts were recorded for this clonotype. V and J are TRBV7-2 and TRBJ2-1; D is uncertain. The CDR3 sequence is 17 residues long. Germline assignment: CDR1 SGHTA and CDR2 FQGNSA. Trimming took off 1 base at V and 0 bases at J, with 13 bases between the two ends. CDR3 nucleotide sequence: TGTGCCAGCAGCTTAGTTTCGGGTTTTCGCTCCTACAATGAGCAGTTCTTC. Protein: CASSLVSGFRSYNEQFF.

The chain carries TRBV11-3 and TRBJ2-2; TRBD1 matches at 10 bases. The CDR3 extends over 14 amino acids. The trim removed 4 bases at V and 7 bases at J, leaving 3 bases unmatched. Germline CDR1 is SGHNT and CDR2 is YENEEA. The CDR3 DNA sequence: TGTGCCAGCAGCTGGGGACAGGGGAACGGGGAGCTGTTTTTT. Translating it yields CASSWGQGNGELFF. Together with reference TRBV11-3 and TRBJ2-2, the CDR3 gives the full variable domain: EAGVVQSPRYKIIEKKQPVAFWCNPISGHNTLYWYLQNLGQGPELLIRYENEEAVDDSQLPKDRFSAERLKGVDSTLKIQPAELGDSAVYLCASSWGQGNGELFFGEGSRLTVL.

A remark on this clonotype: A much larger clone lies a single base off, so this may be a read error. The chain couples TRBV20-1 to TRBJ1-2, with D possibly being TRBD1 (5 bases). Germline V CDR1 and CDR2: DFQATT, SNEGSKA (reference sequence). V lost 5 bases, J lost 1 base, and 14 bases lay in between. CDR3 length: 14 residues. The CDR3 is CSAPPGRCNYGYTF. The CDR3 DNA follows: TGCAGTGCTCCCCCGGGACGGTGTAACTATGGCTACACCTTC.

This clonotype has at least ten counts. V gene TRBV7-8 combines with J gene TRBJ2-6; a weak D match, TRBD2 (5 bases). CDR3 length: 14 amino acids. Trimming pared 6 bases from V and 0 bases from J, leaving 6 bases between. Germline V gene lookup returns CDR1 SGHVS and CDR2 FQNEAQ. The CDR3 DNA reads TGTGCCAGCAGGGGGAGCTCTGGGGCCAACGTCCTGACTTTC. This codes for CASRGSSGANVLTF.

This clonotype came up a few times. The rearrangement uses TRBV20-1 and TRBJ2-5, with 9 bases lining up with TRBD2. Germline-derived CDR1 and CDR2 are DFQATT and SNEGSKA (reference sequence). J gave up 1 base and V 3 bases, and 6 bases lay outside the gene matches. The CDR3 covers 15 residues. The CDR3 DNA reads TGCAGTGCTAGGCCTAGCGGGAATCTCCAAGAGACCCAGTACTTC. Translating gives CSARPSGNLQETQYF.

This clonotype has a handful of counts. The V call is TRBV29-1, the J call TRBJ2-3, with a tentative D call TRBD1 (5 bases). V lost 5 bases to trimming and J lost 0 bases, with 6 bases between them. Looked up from germline, CDR1 is SQVTM and CDR2 is ANQGSEA. CDR3 size: 12 residues. The CDR3 DNA follows: TGCAGCGTTCAGGGAAGCACAGATACGCAGTATTTT. This codes for CSVQGSTDTQYF.

The V and J genes are TRBV24-1 and TRBJ1-2; D is perhaps TRBD1 (6 bases). The CDR3 covers 18 residues. The germline CDR1 and CDR2 sequences are KGHDR and SFDVKD. The V and J ends lost 0 bases and 5 bases respectively, with 21 bases between them. The CDR3 coding sequence is TGTGCCACCAGTGATTTGCAAAGGCAGGGGCGGACGGATTATGGCTACACCTTC. This sequence encodes CATSDLQRQGRTDYGYTF.

This chain uses TRBV11-1 with TRBJ1-1; D is uncertain. The germline V gene has CDR1 SGHAT and CDR2 FQDESV (reference sequence). The CDR3 extends over 10 amino acids. The V end lost 4 bases, the J end lost 12 bases, and 9 bases lay between the germline ends. CDR3 sequence: CASSSGGTFF. CDR3 nucleotide sequence: TGTGCCAGCAGCTCAGGCGGGACTTTCTTT.

A remark on this clonotype: This CDR3 fails to terminate in the conserved phenylalanine or tryptophan, so it likely reflects a read error. CDR3 amino acids: CASSFFSGNTIYS. CDR3 DNA sequence: TGTGCCAGCAGTTTTTTCTCTGGAAACACCATATATTCT. This chain uses TRBV12-3 or TRBV12-4 with TRBJ1-3; D unresolved. This CDR3 has 13 residues. Trimming shortened V by 3 bases and J by 0 bases, and 3 bases separated the two germline ends.

The chain is built from TRBV28 and TRBJ1-1; no firm D call. CDR3 length: 11 amino acids. Germline CDR1 MDHEN, CDR2 SYDVKM. Trimming stripped 6 bases from V and 13 bases from J, with 15 bases between. CDR3 nucleotide sequence: TGTGCCAGCAGCCTTGCCCTAAACGTTTTCTTT. This encodes CASSLALNVFF.

The gene calls are TRBV12-3 or TRBV12-4 and TRBJ1-2; 7 bases are shared with TRBD1. The V and J ends lost 5 bases and 4 bases, in that order; junction bases with no gene match: 4. This CDR3 has 13 amino acids. The CDR3 protein is CASSADRVYGYTF. The CDR3 DNA reads TGTGCCAGCAGTGCAGACAGGGTCTATGGCTACACCTTC.

V usage is TRBV18 and J usage is TRBJ2-3; TRBD1 is a possible D gene (6 bases). Germline V gene data show CDR1 as KGHSH and CDR2 as LQKENI. Trimming pared 1 base from V and 3 bases from J, leaving 11 bases between. The CDR3 contains 15 residues. The CDR3 loop reads CASSPLQGRTDTQYF. The CDR3 region has the DNA TGTGCCAGCTCACCACTACAGGGCCGGACAGATACGCAGTATTTT.